Described below is a single T cell receptor beta chain sequence and its context. In this sample, this clonotype turned up a few times. Its antigen is unknown. Base qualities are missing; no much larger clone stands one base away. The data belong to a study of identical twins (dated by TCRdb to about 2016). Regarding the complete study: TCR alpha and beta repertoires from monozygotic twins, unrelated adults of various ages and cord blood were deep-sequenced to test whether fetal clonotypes persist. To rule out contamination, the twin experiments were replicated at different times with different library preparation protocols.

Libraries were constructed by 5' RACE. The sequencer was an Illumina HiSeq 2000. A universal primer binding site was added through template switching, and the final cDNA carried a unique molecular identifier so that TCR cDNA molecules could be counted accurately. Specific primers in the conserved constant-segment region were used to synthesize first-strand cDNA for the TCR alpha and beta chains. To control for contamination, every cDNA library carried two barcodes: a SMART-Mk sample barcode plus Illumina barcodes. Two successive PCR steps introduced TruSeq adapter sequences along with Illumina sample barcodes. The Illumina HiSeq platform was used with custom primers to sequence TCR alpha and beta cDNA libraries. Under the source paper's analysis protocol: Raw reads were processed with MiGEC to extract unique molecular identifiers, and MiXCR was used to determine CDR3 positions. Recombination models were inferred per individual with the repgenHMM and IGoR tools using an EM algorithm. The analysis of shared clonotypes was done with the tcR package in R, with sharing normalized by the product of cloneset sizes. To study raw recombination without the effects of thymic and clonal selection, out-of-frame nonproductive sequences were analyzed. TCRdb reprocessing: public reads trimmed at Q25 with fastp, clones called with MiXCR, in-frame beta chains kept. Each entry merges the rows of one CDR3 protein and shows their most common DNA and genes. The authors' filters were not applied to this entry. The sample table holds roughly 690,000 distinct CDR3 sequences, of which around 21% were seen once. The ten most abundant clones make up 4.3% of the sample.

On the study overall, not on this receptor specifically: Compared with coincidental sharing between unrelated individuals, out-of-frame TCR alpha sequences shared between twins showed an excess of sequences with low generation probability. Out-of-frame TCR alpha sharing in monozygotic twins was systematically underestimated by recombination models, whereas sharing between unrelated individuals was in agreement with the recombination models. Because the same donors could not be followed over many years, the conclusions relied on cross-sectional statistical analysis. Fewer insertions were carried by abundant cord blood beta clonotypes, a similar but weaker trend appeared in young adult naive repertoires, and no such trend appeared in memory repertoires. A weaker excess of twin sharing was found in beta out-of-frame sequences because the signal-to-noise ratio was lowered by fewer shared sequences. Invariant T cells such as MAIT and iNKT could partly confound zero-insertion analyses, although diverse VJ usage argued against such confounding for most clonotypes.

Only healthy Caucasian donors were included. The twin cohort consisted of three pairs of female monozygotic twins, all aged roughly 18 to 29 years. Peripheral blood mononuclear cells were the source from which RNA for the TCR libraries was isolated. These data were likewise used in another study, on T cells expressing NK-cell markers. The second study's authors report: TCR beta-chain repertoires were profiled in sorted CD3+CD56+NKG2C+, CD3+CD56+NKG2C- and CD3+CD56-NKG2C+ T-cell subsets from several donors. Of the eight sequenced donors, seven were found to be HCMV-seropositive and one was found to be HCMV-seronegative. In several experiments an anti-gammadeltaTCR antibody was added to restrict sorting to alphabetaTCR-expressing T cells. For six donors, the dominant CD3+CD56+NKG2C+ clonotypes were among the top 10 CD8+ clonotypes and accounted for about 1.0-7.5% of CD8+ T cells. Those dominant clonotypes were again the most abundant among CD3+CD56-NKG2C+ cells in several donors, at roughly 25-65%. Whether the expanded NKG2C-expressing T cell clones were specific for HCMV antigens was left unclear. Randomly selected healthy volunteers, three men and five women, were used as the eight sequenced donors. HCMV-specific IgG was detected in serum with a commercial ELISA kit to determine HCMV serostatus. For several donors, unsorted PBMC were also used to sequence bulk peripheral blood T-cell repertoires. Reads were demultiplexed and grouped by UMI with MIGEC, and clonotypes were assembled and quantified with MiTCR. To remove erroneous sequences, TCR cDNA sequences were retained only when supported by two or more reads. The tcR package was used for downstream repertoire analysis, and clonotypes were matched across fractions by CDR3 nucleotide sequence plus V segment. Antigen specificity was annotated against VDJdb with VDJmatch, allowing one amino acid substitution in CDR3.

The sequenced sample consisted of PBMCs. The TCR was taken from a woman aged 18-29 years in good health.

CDR3 region: CASRPWGHTSYEQYF. The DNA reads as follows: TGTGCCAGCAGGCCTTGGGGACACACTAGCTACGAGCAGTACTTC. The receptor chain draws on TRBV6-1 and TRBJ2-7; a weak D assignment points to TRBD1 (6 bases agree). Reading the germline V gene gives CDR1 MNHNS and CDR2 SASEGT. Relative to germline, V is 6 bases shorter and J is 3 bases shorter, with 18 bases between their ends. The CDR3 spans 15 residues, from the cysteine through the phenylalanine. The sequence is cut down to CDR3 DNA, 45 bases in frame from base 1.